This TCR beta chain came from a study of shared clonotypes between healthy human individuals. Overall study results and limits: Shared clonotypes across all four donors exceeded non-shared ones in generation probability. Across subsets, estimated richness was generally greater for naive than for memory populations.

The method was immunoSEQ multiplex PCR; TCRdb's version includes in-frame clones alone and lacks a portion of them. Here the sample spans 2 million to 2.5 million clones, around 93% being singletons. As regards this clone: What it recognizes is unknown.

The CDR3 spans 14 residues. The V and J ends lost 7 bases and 7 bases, in that order; junction bases with no gene match: 7. CDR1 is MDHEN and CDR2 is SYDVKM in the germline V gene. Sequenced input: naive CD4+ T cells from PBMCs. The subset here: CD45RA+ positively selected. This receptor was identified in a man between 18 and 29 years old in good health. Some clones in this sample may be carry-over from other donors' samples. V gene TRBV28 combines with J gene TRBJ2-7, with 13 positions matching TRBD2. CDR3 residues: CASTLPGLAGEQYF. CDR3 coding DNA: TGTGCCAGCACTCTACCGGGACTAGCGGGAGAGCAGTACTTC.